This TCR beta chain appears in the sequencing data of a study of T cell responses to AZD1222 COVID-19 vaccine. Overall study findings and caveats: Breadth and depth of Spike-specific TCRs rose after two AZD1222 doses. Females outnumbered males among donors, who were mostly white British; clonal diversity was possibly underestimated. Baseline serostatus was positive in only a handful of AZD1222 recipients.

CDR1 and CDR2 from the germline V gene are SGHNT and YENEEA. CDR3 size: 14 residues. The V end lost 5 bases, the J end lost 1 base, and 11 bases lay between the germline ends. Sequencing used immunoSEQ multiplex PCR; TCRdb keeps in-frame clones, though not all of them. The data contain around 150,000 clones, about 92% of them singletons. Turning to this clone: Its antigen is still unknown.

The sequenced sample was peripheral blood, obtained on day 0 of MenACWY control vaccination. This TCR was sampled from an adult in good health. The chain carries TRBV11-3 and TRBJ1-2; D gene ambiguous. The CDR3 bases are TGTGCCAGCAGCCCACTAAGCCTTAACTATGGCTACACCTTC. As protein: CASSPLSLNYGYTF.